This TCR beta chain was identified during a study of T cells after posttransplantation cyclophosphamide. Data came from immunoSEQ multiplex PCR; TCRdb stores just in-frame clones and leaves some out. In the table there are tens of thousands of clones, approximately 73% of which are singletons. CDR3 length equals 11 residues. Germline V gives CDR1 SQVTM, CDR2 ANQGSEA. V shed 4 bases and J shed 4 bases, with 7 bases lying between them. V usage is TRBV29-1 and J usage is TRBJ2-5; weak D call: TRBD1 (5 bases). The receptor was derived from a woman aged 55 to 70 in good health, CMV-negative, and a related stem cell transplant donor. Sequenced input: memory CD4+ T cells sorted from PBMCs. Here the CDR3 DNA reads TGCAGCGTTGTAACAGGAGAGACCCAGTACTTC. Protein sequence: CSVVTGETQYF.